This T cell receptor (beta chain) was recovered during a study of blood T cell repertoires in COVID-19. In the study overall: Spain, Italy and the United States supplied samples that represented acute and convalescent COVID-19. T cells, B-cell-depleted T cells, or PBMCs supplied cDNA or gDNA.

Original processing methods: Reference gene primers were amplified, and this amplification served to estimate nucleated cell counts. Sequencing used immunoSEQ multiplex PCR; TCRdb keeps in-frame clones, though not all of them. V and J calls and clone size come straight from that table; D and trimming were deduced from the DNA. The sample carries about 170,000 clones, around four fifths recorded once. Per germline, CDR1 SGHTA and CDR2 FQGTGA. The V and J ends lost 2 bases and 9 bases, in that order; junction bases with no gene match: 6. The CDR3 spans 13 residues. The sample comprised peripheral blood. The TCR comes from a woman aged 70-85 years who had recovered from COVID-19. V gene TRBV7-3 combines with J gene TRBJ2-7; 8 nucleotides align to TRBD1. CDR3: CASSLGGQGSQYF. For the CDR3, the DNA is TGTGCCAGCAGCTTAGGAGGACAGGGCTCGCAGTACTTC.